Listed here are 7 T cell receptor beta chains from one sample, sequenced in a study of glioma-infiltrating T cells (dated by TCRdb to the mid-2010s). Sequenced using an Illumina MiSeq. The iRepertoire nested amplicon-rescue multiplex PCR (arm-PCR) platform was used to amplify TCR alpha and beta CDR3 regions from RNA. TCRdb's own reprocessing of the public reads used fastp at Q25 and MiXCR and kept productive beta chains. Entries that share a CDR3 protein sequence are merged under the most common genes and DNA. The sample table shows under 150,000 distinct CDR3 sequences, and approximately 39% are seen once. The ten largest account for 15% to 25% of the sample. The specimen sequenced was glioma tissue, nonneoplastic brain tissue, or PBMCs (not recorded which). Receptors were obtained from a human donor with low-grade glioma or glioblastoma, undergoing nonglioma brain surgery, or in good health (not recorded which).

This clonotype was recorded only once. A read error may account for a junction end that differs from germline. The chain combines TRBV6-1 with TRBJ2-1; D is perhaps TRBD1 (5 bases). CDR3 length: 16 residues. Germline V CDR1 and CDR2: MNHNS, SASEGT. The CDR3 here is CASRESRRQPYNEQFF. CDR3 nucleotide sequence: TGCGCCAGCAGAGAATCCCGGAGACAGCCTTACAATGAGCAGTTCTTC.

The CDR3 reads CATLDRGDTEAFF. DNA of the CDR3: TGTGCCACTCTCGACAGGGGAGACACTGAAGCTTTCTTT. The genes are TRBV10-3 and TRBJ1-1; 8 positions agree with TRBD1. CDR3 length: 13 amino acids. V dropped 10 bases and J dropped 3; count of bases not matched to a gene: 7. Looked up from germline, CDR1 is ENHRY and CDR2 is SYGVKD.

In regard to this clonotype: The limits of the CDR3 on the DNA are not certain, so only TCRdb's listed CDR3 is given. J is TRBJ2-3 and V is TRBV5-1; TRBD1 was called by the table and not checked on the DNA. Germline CDR1 reads SGHRS; CDR2 reads YFSETQ. Including both end residues, the CDR3 is 14 amino acids long. CDR3 sequence reads: CASTFGPGEDTQYF.

The chain recombines TRBV6-1 with TRBJ1-6; D perhaps matches TRBD1 (6 bases). With 1 base removed from V and 10 bases from J, the gap between germline ends came to 14 bases. CDR1 is MNHNS, CDR2 SASEGT, per germline. The CDR3 is 15 residues long. In DNA form, the CDR3 reads TGTGCCAGCAGTGAAGTTACAGGGCCCGGATCACCCCTCCACTTT. Its translation: CASSEVTGPGSPLHF.

This chain uses TRBV7-2 with TRBJ2-5, with 8 bases aligning to TRBD1. Germline CDR1 reads SGHTA; CDR2 reads FQGNSA. The ends lost 6 bases at V and 5 bases at J; junction bases unmatched: 8. The CDR3 length is 14 residues. CDR3 protein: CASSRDRGSETQYF. The CDR3 DNA sequence: TGTGCCAGCAGTCGTGACAGGGGTTCCGAGACCCAGTACTTC. Based on the CDR3 plus reference TRBV7-2 and TRBJ2-5, the full variable domain is GAGVSQSPSNKVTEKGKDVELRCDPISGHTALYWYRQSLGQGLEFLIYFQGNSAPDKSGLPSDRFSAERTGGSVSTLTIQRTQQEDSAVYLCASSRDRGSETQYFGPGTRLLVL.

This clonotype has only a few counts. J is TRBJ2-7 and V is TRBV6-1, with D possibly being TRBD2 (7 bases). Germline lookup yields CDR1 MNHNS and CDR2 SASEGT. V lost 8 bases to trimming and J lost 6 bases, with 20 bases between them. This CDR3 is 14 amino acids long. The DNA of the CDR3 is TGTGCCAGCGGGAGGGGGAGTAGGACCGCCGAGCAGTACTTC. Translating gives CASGRGSRTAEQYF.

This clonotype was observed a handful of times. The rearrangement joins TRBV20-1 to TRBJ2-1, with 7 bases matching TRBD2. Germline CDR1 DFQATT, CDR2 SNEGSKA (reference sequence). V gave up 3 bases and J gave up 7 bases; unmatched junction bases: 9. This CDR3 is built from 14 residues. The CDR3 coding sequence is TGCAGTGCTAGTTTCGCGGGAGTAGGGAATGAGCAGTTCTTC. It yields the protein CSASFAGVGNEQFF.